This T cell receptor beta chain originates from a study of patients and donors after allogeneic stem cell transplantation. This clonotype showed up just a few times. TCRdb itself ran the RT-PCR reads through MiXCR, one entry per CDR3 protein. Of 100,000 to 120,000 distinct CDR3 sequences detected, 35% appear once; the ten largest clones hold about 27%. Material for sequencing was blood, either unsorted or a sorted T cell fraction (not recorded which). This TCR was recovered from a human donor who was either an allogeneic HSCT recipient or a stem cell or donor lymphocyte infusion donor (not recorded which). It is not recorded whose cells these are; they may come from a transplant donor.

For the CDR3, the DNA is TGTGCCAGCAGCTTAAACGCCTGGGGAGCTTTCTTT. Its protein is CASSLNAWGAFF. The chain is built from TRBV7-9 and TRBJ1-1; unclear D gene. Germline values: CDR1 SEHNR, CDR2 FQNEAQ (reference sequence). The CDR3 extends over 12 amino acids. The ends were cut back, 2 bases at V and 10 bases at J, with 11 bases in the middle.